This T cell receptor beta chain originates from a study of tumor-infiltrating lymphocytes in primary liver carcinoma. Starting from 450 to 500 ng of total RNA, TCR beta cDNA was produced with a primer in the constant region. ARM-PCR was slightly modified, and three nested multiplex PCR rounds with it gave rise to the TCR beta libraries. For about 11 cycles apiece, the opening two PCR rounds ran with TRBV1-TRBV30 forward primers and a C-beta reverse primer. TCRdb passed the multiplex PCR reads through MiXCR, listing each CDR3 protein once. The repertoire holds tens of thousands of distinct CDR3 sequences, with roughly 78% as singletons. This clonotype was recorded many times. Total RNA and DNA came together from about 19-30 mg of bulk tissue without cell sorting. V lost 3 bases and J 7 bases, leaving 16 bases between the germline ends. The CDR3 runs to 14 residues. Germline assignment: CDR1 SGDLS and CDR2 YYNGEE.

This chain joins TRBV9 and TRBJ1-2, with D perhaps TRBD1 (5 bases). Sequencing was performed on liver tumor tissue from sampling region 1. Subset denoted: tumor region T1, superior pole. This TCR came from a man aged 35 to 55 with primary liver carcinoma and hepatitis B virus infection. The chain's CDR3 is CASSAGTRSGGYTF. CDR3 in DNA: TGTGCCAGCAGCGCCGGGACCCGATCTGGTGGCTACACCTTC.